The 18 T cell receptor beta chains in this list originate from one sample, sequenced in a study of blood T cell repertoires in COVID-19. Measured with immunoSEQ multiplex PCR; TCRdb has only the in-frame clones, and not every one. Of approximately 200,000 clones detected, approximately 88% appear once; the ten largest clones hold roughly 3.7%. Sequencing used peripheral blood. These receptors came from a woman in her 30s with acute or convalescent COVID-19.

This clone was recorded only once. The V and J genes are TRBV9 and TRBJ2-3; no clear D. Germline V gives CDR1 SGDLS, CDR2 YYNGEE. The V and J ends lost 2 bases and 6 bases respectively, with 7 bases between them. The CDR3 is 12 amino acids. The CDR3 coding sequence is TGTGCCAGCAGCGTTCCTACTGATACGCAGTATTTT. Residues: CASSVPTDTQYF.

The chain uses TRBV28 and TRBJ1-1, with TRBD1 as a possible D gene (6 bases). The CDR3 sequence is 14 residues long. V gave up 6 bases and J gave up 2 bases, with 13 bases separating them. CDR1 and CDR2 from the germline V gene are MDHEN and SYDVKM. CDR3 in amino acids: CASREGGTNTEAFF. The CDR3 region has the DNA TGTGCCAGCAGGGAAGGGGGTACAAACACTGAAGCTTTCTTT.

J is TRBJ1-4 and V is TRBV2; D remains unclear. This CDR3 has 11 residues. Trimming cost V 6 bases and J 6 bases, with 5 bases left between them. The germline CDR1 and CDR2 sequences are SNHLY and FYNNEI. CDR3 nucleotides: TGTGCCAGCAGCGAGTATGAAAAACTGTTTTTT. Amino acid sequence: CASSEYEKLFF.

The CDR3 spells CASSLVPSSSTDTQYF. In DNA, the CDR3 is TGCGCCAGCAGCTTGGTTCCTAGCTCGAGCACAGATACGCAGTATTTT. The chain links TRBV5-1 to TRBJ2-3; TRBD2 is a possible D gene (5 bases). Trimming took 0 bases from V and 0 from J, leaving 11 bases between them. CDR1 is SGHRS and CDR2 is YFSETQ in the germline V gene. This CDR3 contains 16 residues.

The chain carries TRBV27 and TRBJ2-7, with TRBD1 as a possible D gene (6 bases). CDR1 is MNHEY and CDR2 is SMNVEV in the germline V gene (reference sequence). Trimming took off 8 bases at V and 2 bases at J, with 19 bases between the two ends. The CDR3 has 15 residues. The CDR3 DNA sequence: TGTGCCAGCCGTAGTAGTTCGTGGGGGCCCTACGAGCAGTACTTC. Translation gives CASRSSSWGPYEQYF.

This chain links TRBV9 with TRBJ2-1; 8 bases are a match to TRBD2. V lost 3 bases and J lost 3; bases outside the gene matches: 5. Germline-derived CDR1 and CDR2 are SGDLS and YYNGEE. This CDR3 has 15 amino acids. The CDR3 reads CASSGSGTNYNEQFF. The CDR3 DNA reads TGTGCCAGCAGCGGTAGCGGGACGAACTACAATGAGCAGTTCTTC. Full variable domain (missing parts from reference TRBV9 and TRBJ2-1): DSGVTQTPKHLITATGQRVTLRCSPRSGDLSVYWYQQSLDQGLQFLIQYYNGEERAKGNILERFSAQQFPDLHSELNLSSLELGDSALYFCASSGSGTNYNEQFFGPGTRLTVL.

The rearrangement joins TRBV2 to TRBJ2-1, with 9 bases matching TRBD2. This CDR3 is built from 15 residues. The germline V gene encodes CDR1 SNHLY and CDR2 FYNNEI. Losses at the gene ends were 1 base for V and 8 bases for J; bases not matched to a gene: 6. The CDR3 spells CASSEGGRARDEQFF. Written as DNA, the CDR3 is TGTGCCAGCAGTGAAGGCGGGAGGGCTCGGGATGAGCAGTTCTTC.

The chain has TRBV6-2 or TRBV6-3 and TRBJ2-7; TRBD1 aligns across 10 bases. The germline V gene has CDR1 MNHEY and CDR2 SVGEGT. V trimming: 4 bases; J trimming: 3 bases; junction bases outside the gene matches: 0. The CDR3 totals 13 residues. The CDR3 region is CASSWDRGYEQYF. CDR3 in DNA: TGTGCCAGCAGTTGGGACAGGGGCTACGAGCAGTACTTC.

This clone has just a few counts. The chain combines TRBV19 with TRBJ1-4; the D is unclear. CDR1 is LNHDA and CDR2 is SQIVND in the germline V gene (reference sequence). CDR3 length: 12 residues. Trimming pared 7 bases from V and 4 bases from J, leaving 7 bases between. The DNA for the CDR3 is TGTGCCAGTAACGGGGATAATGAAAAACTGTTTTTT. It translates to CASNGDNEKLFF.

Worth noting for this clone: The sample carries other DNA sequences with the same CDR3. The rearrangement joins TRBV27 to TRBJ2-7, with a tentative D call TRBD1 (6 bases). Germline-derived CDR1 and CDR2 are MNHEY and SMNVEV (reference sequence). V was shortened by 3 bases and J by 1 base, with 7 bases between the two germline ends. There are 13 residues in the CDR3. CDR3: CASSFRGSYEQYF. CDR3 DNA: TGTGCCAGCAGTTTTAGGGGGTCCTACGAGCAGTACTTC.

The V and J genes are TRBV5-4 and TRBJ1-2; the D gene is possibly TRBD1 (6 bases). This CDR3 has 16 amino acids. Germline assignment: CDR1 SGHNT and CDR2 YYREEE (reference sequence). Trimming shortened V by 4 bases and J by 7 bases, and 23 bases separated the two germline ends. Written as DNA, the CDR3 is TGTGCCAGCAGCCGGGACTGGCGGGGGCGTACCAGTGGCTACACCTTC. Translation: CASSRDWRGRTSGYTF.

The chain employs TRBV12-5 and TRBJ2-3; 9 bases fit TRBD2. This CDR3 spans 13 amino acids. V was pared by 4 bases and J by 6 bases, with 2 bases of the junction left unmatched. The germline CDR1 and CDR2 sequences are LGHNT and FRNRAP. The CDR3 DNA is TGTGCTAGTGGTTCAAGCGGGGGGGATACGCAGTATTTT. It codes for CASGSSGGDTQYF.

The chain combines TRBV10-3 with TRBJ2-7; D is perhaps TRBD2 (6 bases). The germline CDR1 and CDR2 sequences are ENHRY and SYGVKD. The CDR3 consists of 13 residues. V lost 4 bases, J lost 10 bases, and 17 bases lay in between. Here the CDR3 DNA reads TGTGCCATCAGTGGGGGGACTCCGGGAGACCAGTACTTC. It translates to CAISGGTPGDQYF.

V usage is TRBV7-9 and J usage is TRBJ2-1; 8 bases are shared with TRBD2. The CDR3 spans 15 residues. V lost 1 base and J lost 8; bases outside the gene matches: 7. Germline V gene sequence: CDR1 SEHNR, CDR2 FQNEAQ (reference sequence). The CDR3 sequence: CASSLGRGLGDEQFF. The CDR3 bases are TGTGCCAGCAGCTTAGGGCGGGGACTAGGCGATGAGCAGTTCTTC.

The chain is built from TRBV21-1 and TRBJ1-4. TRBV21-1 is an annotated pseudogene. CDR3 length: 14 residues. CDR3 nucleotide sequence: TGTGCCTGCGGGACTTTCGAAACTAATGAAAAACTGTTTTTT. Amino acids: CACGTFETNEKLFF.

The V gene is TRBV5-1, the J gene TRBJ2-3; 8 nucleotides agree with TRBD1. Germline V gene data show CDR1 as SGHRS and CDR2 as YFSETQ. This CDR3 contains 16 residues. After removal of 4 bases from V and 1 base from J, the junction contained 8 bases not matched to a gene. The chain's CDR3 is CASSRDRGFGTDTQYF. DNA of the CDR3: TGCGCCAGCAGCCGCGACAGGGGATTTGGCACAGATACGCAGTATTTT.

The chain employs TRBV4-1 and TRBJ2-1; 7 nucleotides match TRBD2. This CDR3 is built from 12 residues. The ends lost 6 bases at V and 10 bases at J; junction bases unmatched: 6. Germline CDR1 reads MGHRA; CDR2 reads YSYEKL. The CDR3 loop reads CASRGRAWEQFF. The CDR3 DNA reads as TGCGCCAGCAGGGGGAGGGCCTGGGAGCAGTTCTTC.

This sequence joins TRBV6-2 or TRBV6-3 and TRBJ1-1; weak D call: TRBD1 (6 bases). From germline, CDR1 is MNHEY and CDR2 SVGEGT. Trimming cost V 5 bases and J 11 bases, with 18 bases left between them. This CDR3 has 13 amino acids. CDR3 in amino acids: CASSIGQSGEAFF. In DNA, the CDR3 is TGTGCCAGCAGTATTGGACAGAGTGGTGAGGCTTTCTTT.